This T cell receptor beta chain was sequenced in a study of T cells in Graves' hyperthyroidism and ophthalmopathy. The germline V gene encodes CDR1 LGHDT and CDR2 YNNKEL (reference sequence). V lost 4 bases to trimming and J lost 5 bases; unmatched junction nucleotides: 10. This CDR3 contains 17 residues. TCR beta CDR3 regions were amplified from RNA transcripts. The HTBI primer set drove a first-round RT-PCR of the TCR CDR3. Each CDR3 protein is one row after TCRdb ran MiXCR on the multiplex PCR reads. The sample has 300,000 to 450,000 distinct CDR3 sequences; 20% to 25% are singletons. The TCR comes from a man in his fifties or sixties with Graves' hyperthyroidism. Sequenced material: blood. The chain is built from TRBV3-1 and TRBJ2-2, with 10 bases fitting TRBD2. In nucleotides, the CDR3 is TGTGCCAGCAGCCCGCACAAACTAGCGGGGCGAACCGGGGAGCTGTTTTTT. It yields the protein CASSPHKLAGRTGELFF. The variable domain in full, completed from reference TRBV3-1 and TRBJ2-2, reads DTAVSQTPKYLVTQMGNDKSIKCEQNLGHDTMYWYKQDSKKFLKIMFSYNNKELIINETVPNRFSPKSPDKAHLNLHINSLELGDSAVYFCASSPHKLAGRTGELFFGEGSRLTVL.